The text below deals with one T cell receptor (beta chain). There are a few counts of this clone. The antigen it recognizes is unknown. Per-nucleotide qualities are absent, and no much larger clonotype sits a single base away. The entire isolated RNA was reverse transcribed using the High Capacity cDNA Reverse Transcription Kit, and thus expressed TCRB transcripts were sequenced. Naive, central memory and regulatory T cell samples underwent deep immunoSEQ sequencing, averaging about 3.57 million total reads per sample. After sorted cells were lysed in RLT buffer, RNA was extracted with DNase-treated RNeasy Micro or Mini kits, with the choice depending on cell number. Each cell subset was processed on its own to prevent cross-contamination, while patient and healthy donor samples were processed together. The immunoSEQ multiplex PCR was used to amplify TCRB sequences from cDNA, yielding 87-bp fragments that span the CDR3 region. Amplicons were sequenced on the Illumina HiSeq platform. Regarding the original processing steps: Synthetic template baselines were used to correct PCR bias computationally, reads within Hamming distance 2 were collapsed together, and singletons that could not be merged were discarded. By aligning reads against IMGT, V, D and J genes, CDR3 length, and insertions or deletions at six rearrangement sites were assigned. Within each subset, clonotype counts were normalized to the number of sorted cells before true diversity and Gini coefficients were calculated with the tcR R package. The overlap coefficient, calculated on TCRB nucleotide sequences, was used to quantify repertoire sharing. Imported from immuneACCESS, the table was reduced by TCRdb to in-frame sequences with V and J called. These copies leave out some clones; in studies compared against another copy, an unresolved V gene accounts for under half, and the cause of the remainder is not known. That table is the source of V, J and clone size, and D and trimming were worked out from the DNA. Within this sample are roughly 300,000 clones, with 12% to 15% of them counted one time only. Around 7% of the sample lies in the top ten.

V sheds 0 bases and J sheds 5 bases, leaving 9 bases between their ends. The germline V gene (reference sequence) supplies CDR1 SGHNT and CDR2 YYREEE. Inclusive of the bounding cysteine and phenylalanine, the CDR3 is 14 residues long. The sequence is cut down to CDR3 DNA, 42 bases in frame from base 1. The data belong to a study of beta chain features in type 1 diabetes (dated by TCRdb to between 2018 and 2020). Turning to the overall study: Patients and healthy donors did not differ in mean age, gender distribution, total cell number or subset yield. Across all samples, roughly 110,000,000 sorted cells were examined, and cell number per subset correlated strongly with RNA yield. The study compared TCRB repertoires of sorted circulating CD4+ T cell subsets between recently diagnosed type 1 diabetes patients and matched healthy donors. Whereas all 30 or so donors provided naive and central memory subsets, regulatory and stem cell-like memory subsets were isolated from just 8 patients and roughly 8 healthy donors. What the research found in general, with its limitations: Because cDNA was sequenced instead of genomic DNA, activated cells with high expression could be over-represented, although the groups did not differ in activation or CD3 levels. HLA sub-analyses involved small numbers of individuals, so any influence of HLA type on TCRB rearrangement remained unresolved. A moderate but significant shortening of TCRB CDR3 length was observed in type 1 diabetes patients in all four CD4+ subsets. Naive, central memory and regulatory TCRB repertoires appeared to be more similar among patients than among healthy donors. At VDJ recombination sites, type 1 diabetes patients had fewer insertions and more deleted nucleotides, which implies abnormalities in thymic rearrangement. Shorter templates might have been favored by PCR, but patient and control samples were amplified and corrected together, so both groups would have been affected equally by any skew.

Each donor gave one peripheral blood draw, averaging approximately 0.12 L, which was collected into heparinised tubes. Naive, central memory, regulatory and stem cell-like memory CD4+ T cells were sorted on a BD FACSAria II using a panel including CD45RO, CCR7, CD25, CD127, CD95 and CD27. A purity above 95% was achieved for all sorted populations. PBMCs were isolated immediately by Lymphoprep density gradient centrifugation and stained directly without culture. To minimize batch effects, samples were stained and sorted in pairs, one healthy donor with one patient per experiment. The source material was central memory CD4+ T cells from blood. This chain joins TRBV5-4 to TRBJ2-1; a tentative D match to TRBD2 spans 7 bases. This TCR was sampled from a man younger than 40 in good health. The sequenced DNA is TGTGCCAGCAGCTTGGCCGGGGGGCACAATGAGCAGTTCTTC. Its translation is CASSLAGGHNEQFF.